Given below is one T cell receptor beta chain in context. Trimming removed 4 bases at V and 5 bases at J, with 12 bases between. The germline CDR1 and CDR2 sequences are SNHLY and FYNNEI. There are 14 residues in the CDR3. This record comes from a study of blood T cell repertoires in COVID-19. The overall study: Sources were T cells, B-cell-depleted T cells, or PBMCs; the material itself was cDNA or gDNA.

Generated by immunoSEQ multiplex PCR, the TCRdb table keeps only in-frame clones and is missing some. Altogether about 180,000 clones are present, 80% to 90% being singletons, with the ten largest covering about an eighth. V is TRBV2 and J is TRBJ2-1, with D tentatively TRBD2 (5 bases). Material: peripheral blood. This TCR was recovered from a woman between 65 and 79 years old with COVID-19, enrolled during active disease. The CDR3, as DNA: TGTGCCAGCAGTGTTGCGGGTTTTAACAATGAGCAGTTCTTC. This codes for CASSVAGFNNEQFF.